What follows are 16 T cell receptor beta chains derived from one specimen sequenced in a study of T cell responses to AZD1222 COVID-19 vaccine. Assay used: immunoSEQ multiplex PCR; TCRdb lists only in-frame clones, some missing. The table shows about 100,000 clones, with around 89% occurring only once. Here the sequenced sample was peripheral blood, taken on day 0 of AZD1222 vaccination. These receptors were taken from an adult in good health.

The J gene is TRBJ2-3, the V gene TRBV5-1, with a weak D call TRBD1 (5 bases). This CDR3 region has 16 residues. From germline, CDR1 is SGHRS and CDR2 YFSETQ. Trimming left V 7 bases short and J 1 base short, with 19 bases between. In nucleotides, the CDR3 is TGCGCCAGCTCGCGTCAGGCAGGGCGCCGCACAGATACGCAGTATTTT. Translated: CASSRQAGRRTDTQYF.

This chain uses TRBV10-3 with TRBJ2-3; tentatively, D is TRBD2 (7 bases). Trimming removed 0 bases at V and 5 bases at J, with 12 bases between. CDR3 size: 15 residues. From germline, CDR1 is ENHRY and CDR2 SYGVKD. The CDR3 is CAISESRGAGDTQYF. In DNA, the CDR3 is TGTGCCATCAGTGAGTCACGGGGGGCGGGAGATACGCAGTATTTT.

V and J are TRBV4-3 and TRBJ1-2; D is unclear. This CDR3 is 15 amino acids long. Per germline, CDR1 LGHNA and CDR2 YSLEER. The V gene lost 4 bases and the J gene lost 0 bases, with 12 bases spanning the gap. Written as DNA, the CDR3 is TGCGCCAGCAGCCCAGATATAACAGCTAACTATGGCTACACCTTC. Protein sequence: CASSPDITANYGYTF.

The rearrangement joins TRBV30 to TRBJ1-5; the D gene is possibly TRBD1 (5 bases). V gave up 5 bases and J gave up 0 bases, with 23 bases separating them. CDR1 and CDR2 (germline): GTSNPN, SVGIG (reference sequence). The CDR3 covers 18 residues. The CDR3 DNA follows: TGTGCCTGGGCGGCCCACGGTGGTGGGGCTAATAGCAATCAGCCCCAGCATTTT. It is translated as CAWAAHGGGANSNQPQHF.

The sample holds one count of this clone. The chain has TRBV27 and TRBJ2-5; TRBD1 might be the D (6 bases). The CDR3 is 20 amino acids. The V gene lost 0 bases and the J gene lost 2 bases, with 25 bases spanning the gap. The germline gives CDR1 MNHEY, CDR2 SMNVEV (reference sequence). CDR3 coding DNA: TGTGCCAGCAGTTTATCCCCCTCGATCATAGGGGGAACCCCTCAAGAGACCCAGTACTTC. Its protein product is CASSLSPSIIGGTPQETQYF.

This sequence joins TRBV6-5 and TRBJ1-4; the match to TRBD1 covers 9 bases. V shed 5 bases and J 8 bases; nucleotides not matched to a gene: 6. Germline CDR1 is MNHEY and CDR2 is SVGAGI. This CDR3 has 14 residues. The CDR3 DNA sequence: TGTGCCAGCAGTAACGAGGACAGGGGAGAAAAACTGTTTTTT. It specifies CASSNEDRGEKLFF.

This chain connects TRBV27 to TRBJ1-5; D unresolved. CDR3 length: 15 residues. Trimming shortened V by 5 bases and J by 0 bases, and 11 bases separated the two germline ends. Looked up from germline, CDR1 is MNHEY and CDR2 is SMNVEV (reference sequence). DNA of the CDR3: TGTGCCAGCAGTCCGGAGACTTATAGCAATCAGCCCCAGCATTTT. It translates to CASSPETYSNQPQHF.

The V and J genes are TRBV28 and TRBJ2-5, with D unresolved. V was shortened by 9 bases and J by 2 bases, with 7 bases between the two germline ends. The germline V gene has CDR1 MDHEN and CDR2 SYDVKM. The CDR3 extends over 11 amino acids. CDR3 protein: CASSAQETQYF. CDR3 sequence (DNA): TGTGCCAGTTCGGCTCAAGAGACCCAGTACTTC.

This chain links TRBV5-1 with TRBJ2-3; no clear D gene. Germline CDR1 is SGHRS and CDR2 is YFSETQ. This CDR3 has 16 amino acids. V was trimmed by 2 bases and J by 0 bases, leaving 13 bases between them. The CDR3 coding sequence is TGCGCCAGCAGCTTTACTGAAGCGCGTAGCACAGATACGCAGTATTTT. Protein product: CASSFTEARSTDTQYF.

This clone has only a few counts. The chain carries TRBV5-1 and TRBJ1-1; D is undetermined. Deletions cut 4 bases from V and 7 bases from J, with 14 bases between. CDR3 size: 13 residues. Germline CDR1 and CDR2: SGHRS and YFSETQ. Written as DNA, the CDR3 is TGCGCCAGCAGCCCGGCCGACCTCCGTGAAGCTTTCTTT. Its protein is CASSPADLREAFF.

V is TRBV7-2 and J is TRBJ1-5; D unclear. Germline assignment: CDR1 SGHTA and CDR2 FQGNSA. The CDR3 spans 15 residues. V was pared by 0 bases and J by 2 bases, with 8 bases between. The CDR3 region has the DNA TGTGCCAGCAGCTTAGCAGGGTTTGGCAATCAGCCCCAGCATTTT. As protein: CASSLAGFGNQPQHF. Full variable domain (outside the CDR3, taken from reference TRBV7-2 and TRBJ1-5): GAGVSQSPSNKVTEKGKDVELRCDPISGHTALYWYRQSLGQGLEFLIYFQGNSAPDKSGLPSDRFSAERTGGSVSTLTIQRTQQEDSAVYLCASSLAGFGNQPQHFGDGTRLSIL.

This chain links TRBV7-2 with TRBJ1-1; maybe TRBD1 (5 bases). V lost 6 bases and J lost 5, with 13 bases in between. Looked up from germline, CDR1 is SGHTA and CDR2 is FQGNSA. This CDR3 spans 13 amino acids. CDR3 sequence: CASRVGRGTEAFF. CDR3 in DNA: TGTGCCAGCAGGGTAGGGCGGGGGACTGAAGCTTTCTTT.

This chain links TRBV5-1 with TRBJ2-7, with D perhaps matching TRBD2 (5 bases). Germline lookup yields CDR1 SGHRS and CDR2 YFSETQ. The CDR3 has 17 residues. The V end was cut by 4 bases, the J end by 2 bases, with 22 bases between. The CDR3 is CASSILQMGAPPYEQYF. For the CDR3, the DNA is TGCGCCAGCAGCATCCTGCAAATGGGAGCCCCCCCCTACGAGCAGTACTTC. Combining the CDR3 with reference TRBV5-1 and TRBJ2-7 gives the whole variable domain KAGVTQTPRYLIKTRGQQVTLSCSPISGHRSVSWYQQTPGQGLQFLFEYFSETQRNKGNFPGRFSGRQFSNSRSEMNVSTLELGDSALYLCASSILQMGAPPYEQYFGPGTRLTVT.

The chain joins TRBV7-2 to TRBJ2-7; the D gene could be TRBD1 or TRBD2 (5 bases each). V lost 5 bases to trimming and J lost 2 bases, with 16 bases between them. CDR3 length equals 15 residues. Per germline, CDR1 SGHTA and CDR2 FQGNSA. The chain's CDR3 is CASSLRGPKPYEQYF. CDR3 bases: TGTGCCAGCAGCCTCCGGGGCCCCAAACCCTACGAGCAGTACTTC. The full variable domain, in which reference TRBV7-2 and TRBJ2-7 provide the parts outside the CDR3, is GAGVSQSPSNKVTEKGKDVELRCDPISGHTALYWYRQSLGQGLEFLIYFQGNSAPDKSGLPSDRFSAERTGGSVSTLTIQRTQQEDSAVYLCASSLRGPKPYEQYFGPGTRLTVT.

This clone appeared once. This chain uses TRBV30 with TRBJ1-3; possibly TRBD1 for D (5 bases). This CDR3 is built from 11 residues. Trimming cost V 2 bases and J 9 bases, with 8 bases left between them. Per germline, CDR1 GTSNPN and CDR2 SVGIG (reference sequence). CDR3 residues: CAWSRGTTIYF. In DNA form, the CDR3 reads TGTGCCTGGAGTCGAGGGACCACCATATATTTT. The entire variable domain, with the rest obtained from reference TRBV30 and TRBJ1-3, is as follows: SQTIHQWPATLVQPVGSPLSLECTVEGTSNPNLYWYRQAAGRGLQLLFYSVGIGQISSEVPQNLSASRPQDRQFILSSKKLLLSDSGFYLCAWSRGTTIYFGEGSWLTVV.

The V and J genes are TRBV28 and TRBJ1-4, with D maybe TRBD1 (6 bases). Trimming shortened V by 11 bases and J by 0 bases, and 16 bases separated the two germline ends. The CDR3 loop spans 15 amino acids. Germline V lookup: CDR1 MDHEN, CDR2 SYDVKM. CDR3 in amino acids: CASHREGATNEKLFF. For the CDR3, the DNA is TGTGCCTCACACAGGGAAGGCGCAACTAATGAAAAACTGTTTTTT.